Detailed here is one T cell receptor (beta chain). The sample is drawn from a study of Ad26.COV2.S vaccination and SARS-CoV-2 variants. Data came from immunoSEQ multiplex PCR; TCRdb stores just in-frame clones and leaves some out. The sample lists around 450,000 clones, nearly 90% occurring once. Unmatched junction bases numbered 5, after V lost 4 bases and J lost 0 bases. There are 16 residues in the CDR3. In germline, CDR1 is MNHEY, CDR2 SVGEGT. The treatment here: around 19 received Ad26.COV2.S at low or high dose, single or two shots; several received placebo; per-sample allocation not given. Sampling was performed 63 days after the first vaccine or placebo injection.

This receptor was taken from a person between 18 and 65 years old who received the Ad26.COV2.S COVID-19 vaccine or a placebo. The V call is TRBV6-2 or TRBV6-3, the J call TRBJ2-4; 8 bases map to TRBD2. Source: peripheral blood, taken in a trial of Ad26.COV2.S vaccine versus placebo. CDR3 amino acids: CASSSSGSLAKNIQYF. CDR3 bases: TGTGCCAGCAGTTCTAGCGGGTCACTAGCCAAAAACATTCAGTACTTC.